Listed here are 5 T cell receptor beta chains from one sample, sequenced in a study of shared clonotypes between healthy human individuals. Assay: immunoSEQ multiplex PCR; the TCRdb copy retains only in-frame clones and omits some. The sample carries approximately 500,000 clones, 79% recorded once. Specimen: PBMCs. These receptors were obtained from a woman between 40 and 50 years old in good health. Some clones in this sample may be carry-over from other donors' samples.

The chain carries TRBV5-1 and TRBJ2-7; D possibly corresponds to TRBD1 (6 bases). The V gene's germline CDR1 is SGHRS and CDR2 YFSETQ. The CDR3 is made up of 13 amino acids. The V gene lost 2 bases and the J gene lost 5 bases, with 11 bases spanning the gap. The CDR3 reads CASSLQGTHEQYF. DNA for the CDR3: TGCGCCAGCAGCTTACAGGGAACCCACGAGCAGTACTTC.

For this clone: It differs at one base from a far larger clone, so likely a read error. The genes are TRBV27 and TRBJ1-1; the D is unclear. Trimming left V 2 bases short and J 3 bases short, with 7 bases between. CDR1 and CDR2 from the germline V gene are MNHEY and SMNVEV (reference sequence). The CDR3 totals 13 residues. The CDR3 nucleotides read TGTGCCAGCAGTTTAAGCAGTGACACTGAAGCTTTCTTT. Translating gives CASSLSSDTEAFF.

The rearrangement joins TRBV28 to TRBJ2-7; 10 bases match TRBD1. The CDR3 loop spans 15 amino acids. CDR1 is MDHEN, CDR2 SYDVKM, per germline. Trimming at V came to 4 bases and at J to 6 bases, leaving 9 bases not matched to a gene. The CDR3 loop reads CASSSRTGGFVEQYF. Here the CDR3 DNA reads TGTGCCAGCAGTTCGAGGACAGGGGGATTCGTCGAGCAGTACTTC.

This chain links TRBV30 with TRBJ1-6; 7 bases fit TRBD1. CDR3 length equals 14 residues. The germline gives CDR1 GTSNPN, CDR2 SVGIG (reference sequence). The J segment lost 7 bases and the V segment lost 5 bases, leaving 8 bases of the junction unmatched. The CDR3 spells CAWQGVSFNSPLHF. The DNA for the CDR3 is TGTGCCTGGCAGGGGGTGAGCTTCAATTCACCCCTCCACTTT.

This clone has just one count. The chain recombines TRBV7-9 with TRBJ1-1; D unclear. The CDR3 loop spans 14 amino acids. Germline values: CDR1 SEHNR, CDR2 FQNEAQ (reference sequence). V lost 5 bases to trimming and J lost 0 bases, with 10 bases between them. DNA for the CDR3: TGTGCCAGCAGCCCCGGACGTTTGAACACTGAAGCTTTCTTT. Translated, it gives CASSPGRLNTEAFF.